This T cell receptor beta chain comes out of a study of cytomegalovirus exposure and HLA in healthy donors. Study-level information: An early data release held around 80 million unique TCRs from HLA-typed donors.

Per germline, CDR1 SGHAT and CDR2 FQNNGV. Germline trimming cut 5 bases from V and 6 bases from J; bases unmatched to any gene: 3. CDR3 length equals 13 residues. PCR primers comprised 60 Vbeta and 13 Jbeta primers. Generated by immunoSEQ multiplex PCR, the TCRdb table keeps only in-frame clones and is missing some. The sample contains 150,000 to 200,000 clones, roughly 85% of which appear only once. The receptor was derived from a male donor in good health and CMV-seropositive. This chain uses TRBV11-2 with TRBJ2-1, with TRBD1 matching over 8 bases. The sample consisted of PBMCs. The CDR3 loop reads CASSPGQGNEQFF. The CDR3 coding sequence is TGTGCCAGCAGCCCCGGACAGGGCAATGAGCAGTTCTTC.